Sequencing of this TCR beta chain was carried out in a study of OX40 agonist ivuxolimab in advanced cancers. This clone was recorded once. The repertoire was sequenced with immunoSEQ multiplex PCR; TCRdb's copy has only in-frame clones and lacks some. The table lists around 37,000 clones, around 81% of them singletons. The CDR3 is 15 residues long. Looked up from germline, CDR1 is SGHVS and CDR2 is FQNEAQ. Trimming pared 6 bases from V and 1 base from J, leaving 13 bases between. The receptor was isolated from an adult with an advanced solid tumor such as melanoma, head and neck, liver or kidney cancer. The sample in question was CD4+ or CD8+ T cells sorted from blood, obtained in a trial of the OX40 agonist ivuxolimab. The rearrangement uses TRBV7-8 and TRBJ1-5; D gene unclear. The CDR3 is CASSKTRSSNQPQHF. CDR3 DNA sequence: TGTGCCAGCAGTAAGACTCGATCGAGCAATCAGCCCCAGCATTTT.